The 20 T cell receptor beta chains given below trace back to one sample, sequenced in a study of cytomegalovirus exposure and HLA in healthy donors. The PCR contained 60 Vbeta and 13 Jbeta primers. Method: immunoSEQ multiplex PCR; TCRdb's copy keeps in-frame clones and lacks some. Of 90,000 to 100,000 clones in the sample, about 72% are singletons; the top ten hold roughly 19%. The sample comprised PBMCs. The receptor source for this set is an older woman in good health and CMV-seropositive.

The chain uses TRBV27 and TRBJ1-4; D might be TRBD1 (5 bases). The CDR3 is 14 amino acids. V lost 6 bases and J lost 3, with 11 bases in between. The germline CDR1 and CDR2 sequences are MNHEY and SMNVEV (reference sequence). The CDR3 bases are TGTGCCAGCAGACCGTCAGGGTCTAATGAAAAACTGTTTTTT. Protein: CASRPSGSNEKLFF.

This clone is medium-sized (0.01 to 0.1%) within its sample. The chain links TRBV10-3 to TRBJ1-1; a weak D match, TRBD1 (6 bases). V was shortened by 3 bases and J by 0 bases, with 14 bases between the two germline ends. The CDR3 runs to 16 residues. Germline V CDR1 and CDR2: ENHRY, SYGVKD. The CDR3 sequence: CAISEGQSSLNTEAFF. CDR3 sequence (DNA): TGTGCCATCAGTGAAGGACAGTCATCCTTGAACACTGAAGCTTTCTTT.

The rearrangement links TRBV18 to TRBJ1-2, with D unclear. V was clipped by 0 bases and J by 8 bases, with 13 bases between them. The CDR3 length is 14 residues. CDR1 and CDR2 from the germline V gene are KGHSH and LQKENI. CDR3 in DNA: TGTGCCAGCTCACCACCGTCATCACGAGGAGGCTACACCTTC. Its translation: CASSPPSSRGGYTF. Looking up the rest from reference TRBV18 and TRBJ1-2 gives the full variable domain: NAGVMQNPRHLVRRRGQEARLRCSPMKGHSHVYWYRQLPEEGLKFMVYLQKENIIDESGMPKERFSAEFPKEGPSILRIQQVVRGDSAAYFCASSPPSSRGGYTFGSGTRLTVV.

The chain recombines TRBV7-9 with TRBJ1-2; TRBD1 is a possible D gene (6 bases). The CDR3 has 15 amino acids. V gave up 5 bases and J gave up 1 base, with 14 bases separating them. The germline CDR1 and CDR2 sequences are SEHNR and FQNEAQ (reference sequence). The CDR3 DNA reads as TGTGCCAGCAGCCCGCGAACAGGGATTAACTATGGCTACACCTTC. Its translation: CASSPRTGINYGYTF.

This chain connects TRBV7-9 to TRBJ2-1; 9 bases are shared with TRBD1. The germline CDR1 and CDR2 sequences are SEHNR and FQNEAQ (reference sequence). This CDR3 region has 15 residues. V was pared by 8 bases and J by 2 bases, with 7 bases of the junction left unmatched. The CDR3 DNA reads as TGTGCCAGCGGCACCACAGGGGGCGCCTACAATGAGCAGTTCTTC. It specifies CASGTTGGAYNEQFF.

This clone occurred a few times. CDR3 protein: CASSPSSYNEQFF. CDR3 coding DNA: TGCGCCAGCAGCCCCAGCTCCTACAATGAGCAGTTCTTC. The gene calls are TRBV4-1 and TRBJ2-1, with D unclear. Deletions cut 4 bases from V and 0 bases from J, with 4 bases between. The CDR3 loop spans 13 amino acids. The germline CDR1 and CDR2 sequences are MGHRA and YSYEKL.

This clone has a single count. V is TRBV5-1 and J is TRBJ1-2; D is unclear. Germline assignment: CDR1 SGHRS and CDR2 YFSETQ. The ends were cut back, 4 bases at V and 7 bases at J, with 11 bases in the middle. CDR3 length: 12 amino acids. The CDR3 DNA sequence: TGCGCCAGCAGCCTGGACTTGCTTGGCTACACCTTC. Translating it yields CASSLDLLGYTF.

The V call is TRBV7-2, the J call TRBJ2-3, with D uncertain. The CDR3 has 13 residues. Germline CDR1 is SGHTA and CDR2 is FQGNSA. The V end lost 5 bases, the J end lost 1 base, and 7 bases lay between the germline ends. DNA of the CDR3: TGTGCCAGCAGCGTCGTTCGCACAGATACGCAGTATTTT. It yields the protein CASSVVRTDTQYF.

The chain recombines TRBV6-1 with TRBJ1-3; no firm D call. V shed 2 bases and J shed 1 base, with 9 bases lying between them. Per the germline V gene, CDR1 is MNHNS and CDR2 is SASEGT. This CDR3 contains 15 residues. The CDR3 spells CASSESVASGNTIYF. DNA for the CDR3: TGTGCCAGCAGTGAATCCGTGGCATCTGGAAACACCATATATTTT.

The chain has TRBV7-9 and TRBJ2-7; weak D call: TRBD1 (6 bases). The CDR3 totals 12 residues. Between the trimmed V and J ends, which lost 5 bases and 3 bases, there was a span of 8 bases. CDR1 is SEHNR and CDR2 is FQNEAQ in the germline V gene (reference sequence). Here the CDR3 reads CASSMDSYEQYF. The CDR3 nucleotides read TGTGCCAGCAGCATGGACAGCTACGAGCAGTACTTC.

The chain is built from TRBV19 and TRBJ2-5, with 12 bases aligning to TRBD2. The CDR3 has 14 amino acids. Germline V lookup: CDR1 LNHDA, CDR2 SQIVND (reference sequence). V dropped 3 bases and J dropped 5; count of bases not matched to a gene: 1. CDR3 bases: TGTGCCAGTAGTATGACTAGCGGGAGCGAGACCCAGTACTTC. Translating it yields CASSMTSGSETQYF.

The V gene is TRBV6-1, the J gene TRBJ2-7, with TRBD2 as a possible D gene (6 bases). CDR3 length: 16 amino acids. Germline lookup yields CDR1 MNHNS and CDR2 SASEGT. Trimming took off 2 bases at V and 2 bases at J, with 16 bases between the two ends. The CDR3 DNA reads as TGTGCCAGCAGTGAAAGGAGGTCTAGCGTTGCCTACGAGCAGTACTTC. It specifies CASSERRSSVAYEQYF.

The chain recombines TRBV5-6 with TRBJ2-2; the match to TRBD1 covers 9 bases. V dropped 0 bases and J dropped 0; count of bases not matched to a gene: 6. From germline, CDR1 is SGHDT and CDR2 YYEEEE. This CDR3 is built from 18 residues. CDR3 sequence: CASSLGQGGRANTGELFF. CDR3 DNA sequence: TGTGCCAGCAGCTTGGGACAGGGGGGACGCGCGAACACCGGGGAGCTGTTTTTT.

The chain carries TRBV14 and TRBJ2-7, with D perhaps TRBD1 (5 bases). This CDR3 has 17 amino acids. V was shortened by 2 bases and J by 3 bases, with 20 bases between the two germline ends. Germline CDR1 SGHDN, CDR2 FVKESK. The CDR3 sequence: CASSQLNYRRGNYEQYF. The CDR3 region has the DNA TGTGCCAGCAGCCAATTGAATTACCGTAGGGGTAACTACGAGCAGTACTTC.

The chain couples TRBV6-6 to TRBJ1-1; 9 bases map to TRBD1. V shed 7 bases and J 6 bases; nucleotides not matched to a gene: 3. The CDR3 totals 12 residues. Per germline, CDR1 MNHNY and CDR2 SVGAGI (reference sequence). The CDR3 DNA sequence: TGTGCCAGCAATAGACAGGGGGCTGAAGCTTTCTTT. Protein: CASNRQGAEAFF.

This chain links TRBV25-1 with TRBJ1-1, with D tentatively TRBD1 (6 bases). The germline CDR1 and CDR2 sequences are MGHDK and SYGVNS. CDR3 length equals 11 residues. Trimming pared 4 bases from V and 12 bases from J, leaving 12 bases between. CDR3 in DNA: TGTGCCAGCAGTGGGGGACATTCCCCTTTCTTT. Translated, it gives CASSGGHSPFF.

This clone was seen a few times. CDR3 sequence: CASSFRDRNSGANVLTF. DNA of the CDR3: TGTGCCAGCAGTTTCCGGGACAGAAACTCTGGGGCCAACGTCCTGACTTTC. The rearrangement links TRBV27 to TRBJ2-6; TRBD1 agrees at 7 bases. The CDR3 spans 17 residues. Germline values: CDR1 MNHEY, CDR2 SMNVEV (reference sequence). J gave up 0 bases and V 3 bases, and 5 bases lay outside the gene matches.

CDR3: CASRPTSAQETQYF. DNA of the CDR3: TGTGCCAGCAGACCGACTAGCGCCCAAGAGACCCAGTACTTC. The chain uses TRBV6-5 and TRBJ2-5, with 8 positions matching TRBD2. Losses at the gene ends were 6 bases for V and 1 base for J; bases not matched to a gene: 4. CDR1 and CDR2 (germline): MNHEY, SVGAGI. The CDR3 has 14 amino acids.

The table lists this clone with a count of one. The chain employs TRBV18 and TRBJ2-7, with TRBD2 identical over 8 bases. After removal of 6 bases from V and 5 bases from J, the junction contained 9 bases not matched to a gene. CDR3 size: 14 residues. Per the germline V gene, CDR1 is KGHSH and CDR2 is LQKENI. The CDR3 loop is CASSPAGGPHEQYF. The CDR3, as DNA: TGTGCCAGCTCCCCTGCGGGAGGACCACACGAGCAGTACTTC.

The CDR3 region has the DNA TGTGCCAGCAGCTATCAGGGACACCATAATGAAAAACTGTTTTTT. Amino acids: CASSYQGHHNEKLFF. The rearrangement links TRBV27 to TRBJ1-4, with TRBD1 as a possible D gene (6 bases). The length of the CDR3 is 15 residues. The V end was cut by 6 bases, the J end by 4 bases, with 15 bases between. CDR1 and CDR2 from the germline V gene are MNHEY and SMNVEV (reference sequence).